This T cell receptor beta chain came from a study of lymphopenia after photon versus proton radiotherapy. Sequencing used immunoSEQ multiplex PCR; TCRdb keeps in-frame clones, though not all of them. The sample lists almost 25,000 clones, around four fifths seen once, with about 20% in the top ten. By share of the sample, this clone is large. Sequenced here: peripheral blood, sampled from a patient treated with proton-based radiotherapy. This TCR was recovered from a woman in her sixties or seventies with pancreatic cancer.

CDR3 residues: CASRLGVEQFF. The CDR3 bases are TGTGCCAGCAGACTAGGGGTGGAGCAGTTCTTC. The chain carries TRBV7-9 and TRBJ2-1; D is perhaps TRBD1 or TRBD2 (5 bases each). The CDR3 length is 11 residues. Trimming took 6 bases from V and 10 from J, leaving 10 bases between them. From germline, CDR1 is SEHNR and CDR2 FQNEAQ (reference sequence). Complete variable domain (other parts from reference TRBV7-9 and TRBJ2-1): DTGVSQNPRHKITKRGQNVTFRCDPISEHNRLYWYRQTLGQGPEFLTYFQNEAQLEKSRLLSDRFSAERPKGSFSTLEIQRTEQGDSAMYLCASRLGVEQFFGPGTRLTVL.